What follows are 13 T cell receptor beta chains derived from one specimen sequenced in a study of type 1 and type 2 diabetes patients (dated by TCRdb to the mid-2010s). The instrument given in TCRdb is Illumina MiSeq. TCRbeta CDR3 amplification used genomic DNA from the sorted T cell subsets as template. The TCRbeta CDR3 region was amplified by multiplex PCR using 30 forward and 13 reverse primers. TCRdb ran its own pipeline on the public reads, namely fastp trimming at Q25 and MiXCR clone calling, and kept in-frame beta chains. Each entry is one CDR3 protein sequence, shown with its most common DNA and genes. The sample table records about 290,000 distinct CDR3 sequences; 40% to 50% of these occur just once. The top ten clones comprise 12% to 15% of the sample. Sequences were obtained from peripheral blood mononuclear cells (PBMCs). Receptor source: a man between 18 and 29 years old with type 2 diabetes.

The chain employs TRBV18 and TRBJ1-1; no definite D call. Germline lookup yields CDR1 KGHSH and CDR2 LQKENI. Trimming stripped 3 bases from V and 1 base from J, with 18 bases between. There are 17 residues in the CDR3. The CDR3 region has the DNA TGTGCCAGCTCACCGATGACACTGATAGGTGGGAACACTGAAGCTTTCTTT. Amino acid sequence: CASSPMTLIGGNTEAFF.

V and J are TRBV20-1 and TRBJ2-1; 13 bases match TRBD2. Germline CDR1 DFQATT, CDR2 SNEGSKA (reference sequence). CDR3 length: 15 amino acids. Trimming removed 4 bases from V and 4 bases from J; junction bases left unmatched: 4. The CDR3 here is CSAIMGLAGYNEQFF. The DNA for the CDR3 is TGCAGTGCTATCATGGGACTAGCGGGGTACAATGAGCAGTTCTTC.

With respect to this clonotype: The junction differs from germline at one of its ends, possibly a read error. The chain is built from TRBV2 and TRBJ1-6; D unresolved. The V gene's germline CDR1 is SNHLY and CDR2 FYNNEI. This CDR3 spans 15 amino acids. DNA of the CDR3: TGTGACAGCAGTGGGGAGGGTCGGGGAGATTCACCCCTCCACTTT. Protein product: CDSSGEGRGDSPLHF.

A word on this clonotype: Possible read error: a much larger clone is one base away. This sequence joins TRBV25-1 and TRBJ2-2; the D is unclear. The CDR3 loop spans 14 amino acids. The germline CDR1 and CDR2 sequences are MGHDK and SYGVNS. The chain's CDR3 is CARSEARKSGELFF. In DNA, the CDR3 is TGTGCCCGCAGTGAGGCCAGGAAAAGCGGGGAGCTGTTTTTT.

As DNA, the CDR3 is TGTGCCAGCAGTTTAGCGACAGGGAGAGATACGCAGTATTTT. As protein: CASSLATGRDTQYF. The chain employs TRBV27 and TRBJ2-3, with 7 bases that match TRBD1. Germline V gene sequence: CDR1 MNHEY, CDR2 SMNVEV (reference sequence). This CDR3 spans 14 amino acids. The V segment lost 2 bases and the J segment 5 bases; nucleotides outside the gene matches: 4.

In regard to this clonotype: Compared with germline, one end of the junction differs, possibly owing to a read error. The V and J genes are TRBV5-1 and TRBJ1-5, with unresolved D. The CDR3 sequence is 11 residues long. Germline-derived CDR1 and CDR2 are SGHRS and YFSETQ. CDR3 region: CASSFNQPQHF. CDR3 DNA: TGCGCCAGCAGCTTTAATCAACCCCAGCATTTT.

This clonotype has only one observation. The chain carries TRBV7-9 and TRBJ2-6; D call uncertain. This CDR3 has 16 residues. V gave up 4 bases and J gave up 0 bases, with 10 bases separating them. The V gene's germline CDR1 is SEHNR and CDR2 FQNEAQ (reference sequence). The CDR3 region is CASSSFGLSGANVLTF. The CDR3, as DNA: TGTGCCAGCAGCTCCTTCGGGCTCTCTGGGGCCAACGTCCTGACTTTC.

This clonotype has just a few counts. The chain combines TRBV6-2 or TRBV6-3 with TRBJ1-2; TRBD1 is a possible D gene (5 bases). V was pared by 0 bases and J by 2 bases, with 16 bases between. In germline, CDR1 is MNHEY, CDR2 SVGEGT. The CDR3 runs to 17 residues. The DNA for the CDR3 is TGTGCCAGCAGTTACTCGAGCCGGGGGACCTCGAACTATGGCTACACCTTC. Protein: CASSYSSRGTSNYGYTF.

As to this clonotype: An end of the junction differs from the germline gene, which may be a read error. This rearrangement joins TRBV10-1 to TRBJ1-1; D is possibly TRBD1 (5 bases). Germline lookup yields CDR1 WNHNN and CDR2 SYGVQD (reference sequence). The CDR3 covers 18 residues. CDR3 nucleotides: TGTGCCAGCTCACCACAGGAGGGCAGCAAAGACATGAACACTGAAGCTTTCTTT. Translating gives CASSPQEGSKDMNTEAFF.

This chain connects TRBV6-1 to TRBJ1-1; D call uncertain. V was pared by 5 bases and J by 1 base, with 8 bases between. CDR3 length: 13 residues. The germline V gene encodes CDR1 MNHNS and CDR2 SASEGT. The CDR3 DNA is TGTGCCAGCAGTTCACAGTGGAACACTGAAGCTTTCTTT. Translation: CASSSQWNTEAFF.

The chain recombines TRBV12-3 or TRBV12-4 with TRBJ1-3; D gene uncertain. This CDR3 comprises 12 residues. V gave up 0 bases and J gave up 5 bases, with 2 bases separating them. The CDR3 here is CASSLARNTIYF. The CDR3, as DNA: TGTGCCAGCAGTTTAGCCAGAAACACCATATATTTT.

In this sample, this clonotype turned up a few times. The rearrangement links TRBV12-3 or TRBV12-4 to TRBJ2-6, with D perhaps assigned TRBD1 or TRBD2 (5 bases each). The CDR3 sequence is 15 residues long. V was pared by 3 bases and J by 4 bases, with 10 bases between. This CDR3 reads CASSLWGSGANVLTF. CDR3 DNA: TGTGCCAGCAGTTTGTGGGGGTCCGGGGCCAACGTCCTGACTTTC.

The V gene is TRBV6-5, the J gene TRBJ2-3, with a weak D call TRBD2 (5 bases). V gave up 6 bases and J gave up 0 bases, with 22 bases separating them. Germline V gives CDR1 MNHEY, CDR2 SVGAGI. This CDR3 spans 18 amino acids. The DNA for the CDR3 is TGTGCCAGCAGCGTAGCCCCAGCCTTGGGCGGGAGCACAGATACGCAGTATTTT. Its translation: CASSVAPALGGSTDTQYF.